Below, 15 T cell receptor beta chains from the same sample are listed, as sequenced in a study of blood T cell repertoires in COVID-19. Clones were sequenced by immunoSEQ multiplex PCR, and TCRdb holds only the in-frame ones, with some missing. Altogether 250,000 to 350,000 clones are present, about nine tenths being singletons, with the ten largest covering 2.2%. Input material: peripheral blood. The receptors originated from a woman aged 50 to 60 who had recovered from COVID-19.

This clone has only one observation. The chain is built from TRBV24-1 and TRBJ1-1, with 10 bases aligning to TRBD1. The CDR3 loop spans 13 amino acids. Germline CDR1 KGHDR, CDR2 SFDVKD. J was trimmed by 5 bases and V by 10 bases; bases with no gene match: 6. CDR3 loop: CATRDRGVTEAFF. CDR3 in DNA: TGTGCCACGCGGGACAGGGGAGTGACTGAAGCTTTCTTT.

V gene TRBV4-1 combines with J gene TRBJ1-2; D uncertain. Trimming pared 3 bases from V and 4 bases from J, leaving 15 bases between. The CDR3 extends over 15 amino acids. Germline CDR1 and CDR2: MGHRA and YSYEKL. The CDR3 spells CASSHRDSSTYGYTF. CDR3 bases: TGCGCCAGCAGCCATCGCGACTCTAGTACCTATGGCTACACCTTC.

The genes are TRBV7-2 and TRBJ1-1; 11 bases fit TRBD1. Germline-derived CDR1 and CDR2 are SGHTA and FQGNSA. The CDR3 runs 15 residues. V lost 2 bases and J lost 4; bases outside the gene matches: 3. The CDR3 nucleotides are TGTGCCAGCAGCTTAACCGGGACAGGGGGCACTGAAGCTTTCTTT. This sequence encodes CASSLTGTGGTEAFF.

The chain recombines TRBV28 with TRBJ1-6; D is possibly TRBD1 (5 bases). V lost 4 bases to trimming and J lost 6 bases, with 7 bases between them. Germline CDR1 reads MDHEN; CDR2 reads SYDVKM. The CDR3 contains 13 residues. The CDR3 DNA reads as TGTGCCAGCAGTTCGGGGGGTAATTCACCCCTCCACTTT. Translated: CASSSGGNSPLHF.

The V call is TRBV19, the J call TRBJ2-1; 10 bases match TRBD2. Per the germline V gene, CDR1 is LNHDA and CDR2 is SQIVND (reference sequence). The V segment lost 5 bases and the J segment 2 bases; nucleotides outside the gene matches: 6. The CDR3 is 16 amino acids. CDR3 in amino acids: CASSVASGRTYNEQFF. The DNA for the CDR3 is TGTGCCAGTAGTGTCGCTAGCGGGAGAACCTACAATGAGCAGTTCTTC.

CDR3 sequence (DNA): TGTGCCAGTAGTTTGCGAGAGAACACTGAAGCTTTCTTT. As protein: CASSLRENTEAFF. The chain employs TRBV19 and TRBJ1-1; D not resolved. The CDR3 runs 13 residues. The germline CDR1 and CDR2 sequences are LNHDA and SQIVND (reference sequence). Trimming removed 5 bases at V and 1 base at J, with 8 bases between.

The V gene is TRBV2, the J gene TRBJ2-7; 7 bases align to TRBD2. There are 16 residues in the CDR3. Germline loops: CDR1 SNHLY, CDR2 FYNNEI. With V trimmed by 2 bases and J by 5 bases, 12 bases remained unmatched. CDR3: CASSEFDLSGGNEQYF. CDR3 sequence (DNA): TGTGCCAGCAGTGAATTCGACCTATCGGGGGGAAACGAGCAGTACTTC.

Of note for this clone: At one end the junction does not follow the germline gene, possibly because of a read error. This chain joins TRBV7-7 and TRBJ2-3, with D possibly TRBD2 on 5 matching bases. The CDR3 is made up of 16 amino acids. CDR1 SSHAT and CDR2 FNYEAQ come from the germline V gene (reference sequence). The CDR3 DNA reads as TGTGCTAGCAGCCCACTTAGGTGGGCCGCGGGAGATACGCAGTATTTT. Translation: CASSPLRWAAGDTQYF.

The sample holds a few counts of this clone. The chain combines TRBV6-2 or TRBV6-3 with TRBJ2-7; the D gene is possibly TRBD2 (5 bases). Per germline, CDR1 MNHEY and CDR2 SVGEGT. CDR3 length equals 15 residues. V was shortened by 5 bases and J by 7 bases, with 21 bases between the two germline ends. CDR3 protein: CASSTNTPGKGEQYF. CDR3 sequence (DNA): TGTGCCAGCAGTACTAATACACCGGGGAAAGGAGAGCAGTACTTC.

This sequence joins TRBV28 and TRBJ1-6; D is unresolved. The germline gives CDR1 MDHEN, CDR2 SYDVKM. The V and J ends lost 10 bases and 5 bases respectively, with 21 bases between them. The CDR3 is 16 residues long. Here the CDR3 reads CATTITRAADNSPLHF. The CDR3 nucleotides are TGTGCCACCACTATAACCCGAGCCGCGGATAATTCACCCCTCCACTTT.

Only one count was recorded for this clone. The chain links TRBV5-4 to TRBJ2-4; 8 bases map to TRBD1. Germline CDR1 SGHNT, CDR2 YYREEE (reference sequence). This CDR3 is built from 16 residues. V shed 2 bases and J 0 bases; nucleotides not matched to a gene: 4. CDR3: CASSLGQGAAKNIQYF. The CDR3 DNA reads as TGTGCCAGCAGCTTAGGACAGGGTGCAGCCAAAAACATTCAGTACTTC. Full variable domain (missing parts from reference TRBV5-4 and TRBJ2-4): ETGVTQSPTHLIKTRGQQVTLRCSSQSGHNTVSWYQQALGQGPQFIFQYYREEENGRGNFPPRFSGLQFPNYSSELNVNALELDDSALYLCASSLGQGAAKNIQYFGAGTRLSVL.

The chain carries TRBV9 and TRBJ2-1, with a weak D call TRBD1 (6 bases). The CDR3 is made up of 14 amino acids. Trimming left V 2 bases short and J 6 bases short, with 12 bases between. The germline V gene encodes CDR1 SGDLS and CDR2 YYNGEE. The CDR3 bases are TGTGCCAGCAGCGTGGACAGACCGGGCAATGAGCAGTTCTTC. Translation: CASSVDRPGNEQFF.

V usage is TRBV6-5 and J usage is TRBJ2-3; 7 positions match TRBD2. The germline gives CDR1 MNHEY, CDR2 SVGAGI. J gave up 6 bases and V 6 bases, and 9 bases lay outside the gene matches. The CDR3 totals 14 residues. CDR3 sequence reads: CASSPTGGADTQYF. The DNA of the CDR3 is TGTGCCAGCAGCCCGACGGGGGGAGCGGATACGCAGTATTTT.

The chain links TRBV28 to TRBJ2-2; 7 nucleotides align to TRBD1. This CDR3 has 15 residues. The germline V gene has CDR1 MDHEN and CDR2 SYDVKM. V shed 2 bases, J shed 3 bases, and the junction held 3 bases outside the gene matches. The CDR3 sequence: CASSLDRVDTGELFF. The CDR3 DNA is TGTGCCAGCAGTTTAGACAGGGTAGACACCGGGGAGCTGTTTTTT.

The V gene is TRBV10-3, the J gene TRBJ1-2, with TRBD1 matching 8 bases. With V trimmed by 5 bases and J by 0 bases, 5 bases remained unmatched. Germline V gives CDR1 ENHRY, CDR2 SYGVKD. The CDR3 spans 15 residues. The CDR3 sequence: CAISSQGVPNYGYTF. The CDR3 nucleotides are TGTGCCATCAGTTCACAGGGGGTACCTAACTATGGCTACACCTTC.